Listed here are 25 T cell receptor beta chains from one sample, sequenced in a study of blood T cells in healthy people across ages. Primed by a sample-barcoded 5' primer and a J-beta primer mix, a second PCR proceeded for roughly 6 to 12 cycles. In TCRdb, the 5' RACE reads were re-called with MiXCR into one record per CDR3 protein. The data contain under 700,000 distinct CDR3 sequences, around 24% of them seen just once; the ten biggest clones take up roughly 9.4%. The data were also submitted as part of a second study, on T cells of mothers and their children.

Sequenced sample: blood. Source of these receptors: a boy aged 5-17 years in good health.

The J gene is TRBJ2-1, the V gene TRBV5-1; D is unclear. V dropped 0 bases and J dropped 2 bases, with 9 bases sitting between them. CDR1 is SGHRS, CDR2 YFSETQ, per germline. The CDR3 is made up of 15 amino acids. In nucleotides, the CDR3 is TGCGCCAGCAGCTTGGCTCTAGATCCCTACAATGAGCAGTTCTTC. Protein: CASSLALDPYNEQFF.

The sample holds many counts of this clonotype. The rearrangement joins TRBV12-3 or TRBV12-4 to TRBJ1-2; unclear D gene. V was clipped by 6 bases and J by 4 bases, with 12 bases between them. The CDR3 sequence is 13 residues long. The DNA of the CDR3 is TGTGCCAGCAGCCTCGGTAGTCTCTATGGCTACACCTTC. This encodes CASSLGSLYGYTF.

This chain joins TRBV7-2 and TRBJ1-2; D not resolved. Trimming pared 0 bases from V and 0 bases from J, leaving 11 bases between. The CDR3 consists of 16 residues. Per germline, CDR1 SGHTA and CDR2 FQGNSA. DNA for the CDR3: TGTGCCAGCAGCTTAGCCCCCCCGGGAGCTAACTATGGCTACACCTTC. Translating gives CASSLAPPGANYGYTF.

This clonotype was seen at least ten times. This sequence joins TRBV20-1 and TRBJ2-5, with D tentatively TRBD1 (5 bases). CDR1 is DFQATT, CDR2 SNEGSKA, per germline (reference sequence). The ends were cut back, 3 bases at V and 4 bases at J, with 9 bases in the middle. The CDR3 is 12 residues long. The CDR3 sequence: CSASRVRETQYF. For the CDR3, the DNA is TGCAGTGCTAGCAGGGTCCGAGAGACCCAGTACTTC.

About this clonotype: At one of its ends the junction is not consistent with the germline gene, which may arise from a read error. V usage is TRBV2 and J usage is TRBJ2-5; the match to TRBD2 covers 10 bases. CDR3 length equals 14 residues. Germline CDR1 reads SNHLY; CDR2 reads FYNNEI. CDR3 nucleotides: TGTGCCAGCAGTGATGTGTCACTAGCGGGGACCCAATACTTC. This codes for CASSDVSLAGTQYF.

The chain is built from TRBV5-1 and TRBJ2-5; no clear D. V was pared by 0 bases and J by 13 bases, with 10 bases between. The CDR3 loop spans 11 amino acids. Germline lookup yields CDR1 SGHRS and CDR2 YFSETQ. CDR3 bases: TGCGCCAGCAGCTTGGCTGGATTACCGTACTTC. Translation: CASSLAGLPYF.

The V and J genes are TRBV19 and TRBJ2-2, with TRBD1 as a possible D gene (6 bases). Germline-derived CDR1 and CDR2 are LNHDA and SQIVND (reference sequence). Trimming took 5 bases from V and 4 from J, leaving 14 bases between them. The CDR3 spans 15 residues. CDR3 region: CASSLDLGGTGELFF. The DNA for the CDR3 is TGTGCCAGTAGTCTCGACCTAGGGGGCACCGGGGAGCTGTTTTTT.

The chain employs TRBV12-3 or TRBV12-4 and TRBJ2-7, with TRBD2 matching over 8 bases. Germline trimming cut 8 bases from V and 1 base from J; bases unmatched to any gene: 7. The CDR3 loop spans 14 amino acids. The CDR3 loop reads CASQARLASYEQYF. Here the CDR3 DNA reads TGTGCCAGCCAGGCCAGACTAGCGTCCTACGAGCAGTACTTC.

This clonotype was detected only a few times. This rearrangement joins TRBV7-9 to TRBJ2-7; D might be TRBD1 or TRBD2, each matching 5 bases. The CDR3 has 15 residues. V lost 0 bases, J lost 0 bases, and 9 bases lay in between. In germline, CDR1 is SEHNR, CDR2 FQNEAQ (reference sequence). Written as DNA, the CDR3 is TGTGCCAGCAGCTTAGCAGAGGGGACCTCCTACGAGCAGTACTTC. Protein: CASSLAEGTSYEQYF.

This clonotype was found a few times. The chain couples TRBV7-9 to TRBJ1-2; D uncertain. Trimming shortened V by 5 bases and J by 8 bases, and 9 bases separated the two germline ends. The CDR3 is 11 residues long. CDR1 is SEHNR, CDR2 FQNEAQ, per germline (reference sequence). CDR3 DNA: TGTGCCAGCAGCCGGCGGGAGGGCTACACCTTC. Its translation: CASSRREGYTF.

This clonotype was counted only a few times. The CDR3: CASTIGGSRGPVTNQPQHF. The CDR3, as DNA: TGTGCCAGTACCATAGGAGGCAGCAGGGGGCCAGTCACTAATCAGCCCCAGCATTTT. This chain links TRBV19 with TRBJ1-5; 8 bases line up with TRBD1. The CDR3 length is 19 residues. Germline V gives CDR1 LNHDA, CDR2 SQIVND (reference sequence). Trimming cost V 7 bases and J 4 bases; bases outside gene matches: 21.

This clonotype was detected many times. This rearrangement joins TRBV6-5 to TRBJ2-7; 10 positions match TRBD2. The length of the CDR3 is 12 residues. The germline V gene has CDR1 MNHEY and CDR2 SVGAGI. J lost 6 bases, V lost 5 bases, and 1 base had no gene match. The CDR3 spells CASSRTSGEQYF. The CDR3 coding sequence is TGTGCCAGCAGTCGGACTAGCGGCGAGCAGTACTTC.

This clonotype was seen ten or more times. The chain is built from TRBV6-5 and TRBJ2-1, with no clear D. The CDR3 is 12 amino acids. Germline CDR1 is MNHEY and CDR2 is SVGAGI. The V and J ends lost 0 bases and 10 bases respectively, with 7 bases between them. CDR3 sequence: CASSYSAKEQFF. The CDR3 DNA follows: TGTGCCAGCAGTTACTCAGCCAAAGAGCAGTTCTTC.

The chain recombines TRBV29-1 with TRBJ2-2; tentatively, D is TRBD1 (6 bases). The CDR3 covers 12 residues. The germline CDR1 and CDR2 sequences are SQVTM and ANQGSEA. The V end lost 3 bases, the J end lost 5 bases, and 7 bases lay between the germline ends. Written as DNA, the CDR3 is TGCAGCGTTGACCAGGGGACCGGGGAGCTGTTTTTT. Translation gives CSVDQGTGELFF.

This clonotype was recorded at least ten times. The chain carries TRBV6-4 and TRBJ2-3, with TRBD2 identical over 8 bases. Germline CDR1 MRHNA, CDR2 SNTAGT. V lost 2 bases, J lost 2 bases, and 3 bases stayed unmatched. The length of the CDR3 is 15 residues. In DNA, the CDR3 is TGTGCCAGCAGTGACATTAGCGGGGACACAGATACGCAGTATTTT. It codes for CASSDISGDTDTQYF.

This chain joins TRBV5-1 and TRBJ2-5; 10 nucleotides match TRBD2. This CDR3 has 16 amino acids. Germline CDR1 SGHRS, CDR2 YFSETQ. J gave up 5 bases and V 0 bases, and 7 bases lay outside the gene matches. This CDR3 reads CASSLASGSSGETQYF. The CDR3 DNA is TGCGCCAGCAGCTTGGCTAGCGGGAGTTCGGGGGAGACCCAGTACTTC.

The V gene is TRBV12-3 or TRBV12-4, the J gene TRBJ1-1; weak D call: TRBD1 (5 bases). This CDR3 contains 14 residues. Trimming removed 2 bases from V and 6 bases from J, with 13 bases in between. The CDR3 nucleotides read TGTGCCAGCAGTTTAACGCAGGGTGTATCTGAAGCTTTCTTT. Residues: CASSLTQGVSEAFF.

The chain recombines TRBV6-1 with TRBJ2-7, with D unclear. The germline gives CDR1 MNHNS, CDR2 SASEGT. With 3 bases removed from V and 3 bases from J, the gap between germline ends came to 6 bases. This CDR3 has 12 residues. The CDR3 nucleotides read TGTGCCAGCAGTGATTTACGCTACGAGCAGTACTTC. Translation gives CASSDLRYEQYF.

This chain uses TRBV18 with TRBJ1-2, with no clear D. V shed 6 bases and J shed 5 bases, with 10 bases lying between them. The CDR3 covers 12 residues. Germline V gene data show CDR1 as KGHSH and CDR2 as LQKENI. The CDR3 DNA reads TGTGCCAGCTCCGGTAATGGATATGGCTACACCTTC. Residues: CASSGNGYGYTF.

The rearrangement uses TRBV10-3 and TRBJ2-5; 9 bases map to TRBD1. Germline V gives CDR1 ENHRY, CDR2 SYGVKD. Germline trimming cut 11 bases from V and 3 bases from J; bases unmatched to any gene: 7. The CDR3 runs to 13 residues. CDR3 nucleotide sequence: TGTGCCGCAGCGGGACAGGGAAAAGAGACCCAGTACTTC. The encoded protein is CAAAGQGKETQYF.

The chain links TRBV7-9 to TRBJ1-5; D remains unclear. Trimming took 4 bases from V and 1 from J, leaving 8 bases between them. Germline V gives CDR1 SEHNR, CDR2 FQNEAQ (reference sequence). The CDR3 spans 14 residues. As DNA, the CDR3 is TGTGCCAGCAGCTCCTTAGACAGCAATCAGCCCCAGCATTTT. Amino acids: CASSSLDSNQPQHF.

This clonotype was found a few times. The chain links TRBV29-1 to TRBJ1-2; 7 nucleotides align to TRBD1. Germline V gene data show CDR1 as SQVTM and CDR2 as ANQGSEA. CDR3 length: 14 residues. V shed 3 bases, J shed 3 bases, and the junction held 7 bases outside the gene matches. CDR3 in DNA: TGCAGCGTTGACGTCCGAGACAGGGACTATGGCTACACCTTC. This encodes CSVDVRDRDYGYTF.

This clonotype was detected ten times or more. The chain links TRBV20-1 to TRBJ2-5; 10 nucleotides agree with TRBD2. The J call is doubtful: the DNA matches TRBJ2-7 better. Germline V lookup: CDR1 DFQATT, CDR2 SNEGSKA (reference sequence). This CDR3 region has 15 residues. DNA of the CDR3: TGCAGTGCTAGCTCAGCGGGAGGGCAGTTCTACGAGCAGTACTTC. It codes for CSASSAGGQFYEQYF.

The chain recombines TRBV7-9 with TRBJ2-1, with TRBD1 as a possible D gene (5 bases). Trimming stripped 4 bases from V and 0 bases from J, with 10 bases between. CDR3 length: 15 residues. The V gene's germline CDR1 is SEHNR and CDR2 FQNEAQ (reference sequence). The CDR3 region has the DNA TGTGCCAGCAGCTCTGCCAGGGCCTCCTACAATGAGCAGTTCTTC. The encoded protein is CASSSARASYNEQFF.

The V gene is TRBV29-1, the J gene TRBJ2-3, with 14 bases identical to TRBD2. Germline V gene data show CDR1 as SQVTM and CDR2 as ANQGSEA. This CDR3 has 15 residues. Trimming took 7 bases from V and 6 from J; bases not matched to a gene: 9. The CDR3 nucleotides are TGCAGCGATGGGACTAGCGGGAGTATAGCGGATACGCAGTATTTT. It codes for CSDGTSGSIADTQYF.